Each of the 25 T cell receptor beta chains below was sequenced from the same sample in a study of T cell changes during pregnancy in multiple sclerosis. Clones were sequenced by immunoSEQ multiplex PCR, and TCRdb holds only the in-frame ones, with some missing. The table includes around 57,000 clones, 91% detected once. The source was peripheral blood, collected in the third trimester of pregnancy. Every receptor here comes from a female donor in good health, enrolled as a control in a pregnancy study.

The rearrangement links TRBV29-1 to TRBJ2-7, with TRBD1 as a possible D gene (6 bases). This CDR3 is built from 13 residues. V was pared by 3 bases and J by 4 bases, with 13 bases between. CDR1 SQVTM and CDR2 ANQGSEA come from the germline V gene. The chain's CDR3 is CSVDSGANYEQYF. The CDR3 DNA is TGCAGCGTTGACTCAGGGGCAAATTACGAGCAGTACTTC.

This chain joins TRBV7-9 and TRBJ2-5; 14 bases line up with TRBD2. Germline V CDR1 and CDR2: SEHNR, FQNEAQ (reference sequence). V lost 5 bases, J lost 5 bases, and 13 bases stayed unmatched. The CDR3 is 18 amino acids. The CDR3 DNA sequence: TGTGCCAGCAGCCCTGTGACTAGCGGGGGGGTCGTAAAGGAGACCCAGTACTTC. Residues: CASSPVTSGGVVKETQYF.

The table lists this clone with a few counts. The chain has TRBV4-1 and TRBJ1-1; no reliable D call. This CDR3 is 15 amino acids long. Germline loops: CDR1 MGHRA, CDR2 YSYEKL. With 0 bases removed from V and 6 bases from J, the gap between germline ends came to 14 bases. The CDR3 sequence: CASSQEAPGVPEAFF. The CDR3 nucleotides are TGCGCCAGCAGCCAAGAGGCCCCGGGAGTCCCTGAAGCTTTCTTT.

The chain employs TRBV5-4 and TRBJ2-7, with 7 bases lining up with TRBD2. V was pared by 4 bases and J by 6 bases, with 7 bases of the junction left unmatched. Germline V gene lookup returns CDR1 SGHNT and CDR2 YYREEE (reference sequence). The CDR3 is 13 residues long. For the CDR3, the DNA is TGTGCCAGCAGCCCGGACTTAGCGGGCGAGCAGTACTTC. This sequence encodes CASSPDLAGEQYF. The entire variable domain, with the rest obtained from reference TRBV5-4 and TRBJ2-7, is as follows: ETGVTQSPTHLIKTRGQQVTLRCSSQSGHNTVSWYQQALGQGPQFIFQYYREEENGRGNFPPRFSGLQFPNYSSELNVNALELDDSALYLCASSPDLAGEQYFGPGTRLTVT.

This chain uses TRBV2 with TRBJ2-5; D is perhaps TRBD2 (5 bases). The V gene's germline CDR1 is SNHLY and CDR2 FYNNEI. The CDR3 loop spans 13 amino acids. The V end lost 4 bases, the J end lost 0 bases, and 6 bases lay between the germline ends. The chain's CDR3 is CASSGRYQETQYF. Here the CDR3 DNA reads TGTGCCAGCAGTGGGAGGTACCAAGAGACCCAGTACTTC.

This clone was seen just once. This chain joins TRBV5-1 and TRBJ1-1, with D hard to call. Germline assignment: CDR1 SGHRS and CDR2 YFSETQ. Trimming left V 6 bases short and J 6 bases short, with 15 bases between. The CDR3 has 13 amino acids. In nucleotides, the CDR3 is TGCGCCAGCATAAGTGGCCCGCTCGCTGAAGCTTTCTTT. Translating gives CASISGPLAEAFF.

This clone came up once. The chain combines TRBV7-2 with TRBJ1-1, with D possibly TRBD1 on 5 matching bases. Per the germline V gene, CDR1 is SGHTA and CDR2 is FQGNSA. The CDR3 totals 13 residues. V was pared by 5 bases and J by 3 bases, with 10 bases between. The CDR3 region has the DNA TGTGCCAGCAGCGCGACAGCTTACACTGAAGCTTTCTTT. Translation gives CASSATAYTEAFF.

The chain employs TRBV25-1 and TRBJ1-5; 7 bases are a match to TRBD1. The CDR3 is made up of 14 amino acids. Germline values: CDR1 MGHDK, CDR2 SYGVNS. V gave up 2 bases and J gave up 7 bases; unmatched junction bases: 5. The CDR3 DNA sequence: TGTGCCAGCAGTGAAGACAGGGACGCCCAGCCCCAGCATTTT. This gives the protein CASSEDRDAQPQHF.

This clone was counted a single time. J is TRBJ2-2 and V is TRBV4-1, with 8 positions matching TRBD2. V lost 1 base and J lost 4; bases outside the gene matches: 8. The CDR3 totals 17 residues. The germline gives CDR1 MGHRA, CDR2 YSYEKL. DNA of the CDR3: TGCGCCAGCAGCCAAGTCCCCGGGGGGGTTGGCACCGGGGAGCTGTTTTTT. It encodes CASSQVPGGVGTGELFF.

The V gene is TRBV9, the J gene TRBJ2-7; tentative D call: TRBD2 (6 bases). Trimming stripped 0 bases from V and 3 bases from J, with 22 bases between. The CDR3 has 18 residues. The germline gives CDR1 SGDLS, CDR2 YYNGEE. The CDR3 region is CASSVDSSVASVYYEQYF. CDR3 sequence (DNA): TGTGCCAGCAGCGTAGATTCGAGTGTGGCTAGCGTCTACTACGAGCAGTACTTC.

The gene calls are TRBV30 and TRBJ1-2; D is ambiguous. V dropped 0 bases and J dropped 7 bases, with 15 bases sitting between them. The CDR3 covers 14 residues. CDR1 and CDR2 (germline): GTSNPN, SVGIG (reference sequence). The CDR3 sequence is CAWSVSRMAGGYTF. The CDR3 coding sequence is TGTGCCTGGAGTGTCAGCAGGATGGCGGGTGGCTACACCTTC.

The chain employs TRBV7-2 and TRBJ2-5, with a weak D call TRBD1 (6 bases). This CDR3 has 15 residues. Germline assignment: CDR1 SGHTA and CDR2 FQGNSA. V was trimmed by 1 base and J by 5 bases, leaving 14 bases between them. The CDR3 DNA sequence: TGTGCCAGCAGCTTAGACGGAGGCGACAGGGAGACCCAGTACTTC. Translating gives CASSLDGGDRETQYF.

The V and J genes are TRBV6-4 and TRBJ2-1; D gene ambiguous. The CDR3 loop spans 13 amino acids. The germline V and J ends were trimmed by 2 bases and 5 bases, with 7 bases remaining between them. CDR1 is MRHNA and CDR2 is SNTAGT in the germline V gene. CDR3 DNA: TGTGCCAGCAGTGACGGAGAAAACAATGAGCAGTTCTTC. Encoded protein: CASSDGENNEQFF.

The CDR3 DNA reads TGTGCCAGCAGTGAAGAGACTAGCAATGGGGGTGAGCAGTTCTTC. Residues: CASSEETSNGGEQFF. This chain connects TRBV2 to TRBJ2-1, with 7 nucleotides matching TRBD2. The CDR3 contains 15 residues. The germline CDR1 and CDR2 sequences are SNHLY and FYNNEI. Trimming removed 1 base from V and 9 bases from J; junction bases left unmatched: 9.

The V call is TRBV7-2, the J call TRBJ2-1; D is perhaps TRBD2 (6 bases). The CDR3 is made up of 16 amino acids. Trimming took 5 bases from V and 5 from J, leaving 19 bases between them. Germline V lookup: CDR1 SGHTA, CDR2 FQGNSA. The CDR3 DNA follows: TGTGCCAGCAGCCCTTCACTGGGAGCGGGCCACAATGAGCAGTTCTTC. It is translated as CASSPSLGAGHNEQFF. Combining the CDR3 with reference TRBV7-2 and TRBJ2-1 gives the whole variable domain GAGVSQSPSNKVTEKGKDVELRCDPISGHTALYWYRQSLGQGLEFLIYFQGNSAPDKSGLPSDRFSAERTGGSVSTLTIQRTQQEDSAVYLCASSPSLGAGHNEQFFGPGTRLTVL.

The rearrangement links TRBV28 to TRBJ2-1; D not resolved. V was shortened by 5 bases and J by 3 bases, with 11 bases between the two germline ends. Germline V gives CDR1 MDHEN, CDR2 SYDVKM. The CDR3 is made up of 14 amino acids. The CDR3 region has the DNA TGTGCCAGCAGTAACAGTTTTGGCTACAATGAGCAGTTCTTC. Its translation is CASSNSFGYNEQFF.

V usage is TRBV6-1 and J usage is TRBJ1-2; no reliable D call. Looked up from germline, CDR1 is MNHNS and CDR2 is SASEGT. CDR3 size: 11 residues. The V end lost 5 bases, the J end lost 8 bases, and 9 bases lay between the germline ends. The CDR3 nucleotides are TGTGCCAGCAGTTACGCAGGCGGCTACACCTTC. Its protein is CASSYAGGYTF.

Here the CDR3 reads CAWSVWQEAFF. In DNA form, the CDR3 reads TGTGCCTGGAGTGTATGGCAGGAAGCTTTCTTT. The V and J genes are TRBV30 and TRBJ1-1; the D is unclear. This CDR3 has 11 amino acids. The V end was cut by 0 bases, the J end by 8 bases, with 7 bases between. Germline-derived CDR1 and CDR2 are GTSNPN and SVGIG (reference sequence).

This clone was counted only a few times. This chain uses TRBV6-4 with TRBJ1-6; D is unclear. The CDR3 loop spans 13 amino acids. V was clipped by 2 bases and J by 7 bases, with 6 bases between them. The V gene's germline CDR1 is MRHNA and CDR2 SNTAGT. CDR3 residues: CASSDLPNSPLHF. CDR3 coding DNA: TGTGCCAGCAGTGACCTTCCGAATTCACCCCTCCACTTT.

The genes are TRBV7-9 and TRBJ2-7; TRBD1 aligns across 8 bases. With 5 bases clipped from V and 0 bases from J, the junction kept 9 bases outside the gene matches. The germline V gene encodes CDR1 SEHNR and CDR2 FQNEAQ (reference sequence). This CDR3 region has 16 residues. The CDR3 spells CASSKSGTGRSYEQYF. CDR3 DNA sequence: TGTGCCAGCAGCAAATCCGGGACAGGCCGCTCCTACGAGCAGTACTTC. Looking up the rest from reference TRBV7-9 and TRBJ2-7 gives the full variable domain: DTGVSQNPRHKITKRGQNVTFRCDPISEHNRLYWYRQTLGQGPEFLTYFQNEAQLEKSRLLSDRFSAERPKGSFSTLEIQRTEQGDSAMYLCASSKSGTGRSYEQYFGPGTRLTVT.

This rearrangement joins TRBV15 to TRBJ2-7, with TRBD2 matching 14 bases. The V and J ends lost 5 bases and 10 bases, in that order; junction bases with no gene match: 7. Germline values: CDR1 LNHNV, CDR2 YYDKDF (reference sequence). This CDR3 has 14 residues. CDR3 loop: CATSEGLAGVGQYF. DNA of the CDR3: TGTGCCACCAGCGAGGGACTAGCGGGAGTGGGTCAGTACTTC.

The J gene is TRBJ2-1, the V gene TRBV21-1; the table's D call, TRBD1, has no DNA check behind it. TRBV21-1 constitutes a pseudogene. The length of the CDR3 is 16 residues. CDR3 residues: CASSTIRGISYNEQFF. As DNA, the CDR3 is TGTGCCAGCAGCACGATCAGGGGGATCTCCTACAATGAGCAGTTCTTC.

This clone was found once. V gene TRBV5-1 combines with J gene TRBJ2-1, with a possible D match to TRBD1 (6 bases). This CDR3 contains 14 residues. V gave up 5 bases and J gave up 7 bases, with 16 bases separating them. The V gene's germline CDR1 is SGHRS and CDR2 YFSETQ. CDR3 bases: TGCGCCAGCAGGTCCGGGACAAAGGGGAATGAGCAGTTCTTC. Translating gives CASRSGTKGNEQFF.

A note on this clone: Germline and junction disagree at one end, which may indicate a read error. The genes are TRBV7-7 and TRBJ2-1; no clear D gene. The V gene's germline CDR1 is SSHAT and CDR2 FNYEAQ (reference sequence). CDR3 size: 14 residues. The CDR3 is CASSSKSGSIEQFF. CDR3 in DNA: TGTGCTAGCAGCTCGAAATCTGGCAGTATTGAGCAGTTCTTC.

This clone showed up just a few times. V and J are TRBV19 and TRBJ1-6; perhaps TRBD1 as D (5 bases). There are 14 residues in the CDR3. Trimming pared 5 bases from V and 9 bases from J, leaving 14 bases between. Looked up from germline, CDR1 is LNHDA and CDR2 is SQIVND (reference sequence). The CDR3 here is CASSHIRDSSPLHF. DNA of the CDR3: TGTGCCAGTAGTCATATCAGGGATAGTTCACCCCTCCACTTT. The whole variable domain, remainder taken from reference TRBV19 and TRBJ1-6, is DGGITQSPKYLFRKEGQNVTLSCEQNLNHDAMYWYRQDPGQGLRLIYYSQIVNDFQKGDIAEGYSVSREKKESFPLTVTSAQKNPTAFYLCASSHIRDSSPLHFGNGTRLTVT.